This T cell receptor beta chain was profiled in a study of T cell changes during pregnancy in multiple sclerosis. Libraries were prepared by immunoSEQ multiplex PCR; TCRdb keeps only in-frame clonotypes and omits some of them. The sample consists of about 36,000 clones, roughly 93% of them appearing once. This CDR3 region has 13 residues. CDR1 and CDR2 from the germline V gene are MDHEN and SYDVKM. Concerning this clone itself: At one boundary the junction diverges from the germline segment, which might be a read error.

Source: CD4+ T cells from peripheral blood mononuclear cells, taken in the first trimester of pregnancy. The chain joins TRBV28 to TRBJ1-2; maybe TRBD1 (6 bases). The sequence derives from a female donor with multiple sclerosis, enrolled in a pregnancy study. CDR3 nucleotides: TGTGCCAGCAGTTTGTACAGGGAGGGATTAATGAACTTC. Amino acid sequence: CASSLYREGLMNF.